What follows are 20 T cell receptor beta chains derived from one specimen sequenced in a study of CD8 T cells in ankylosing spondylitis. TCRdb redid the calling of the 5' RACE reads with MiXCR, one entry per CDR3 protein. The data contain 150,000 to 200,000 distinct CDR3 sequences, approximately 10% of them singletons. The sample was blood, either unsorted or a sorted T cell fraction (not recorded which). The receptors derive from a male donor with ankylosing spondylitis or in good health (not recorded which).

This clonotype was seen ten or more times. CDR3 nucleotides: TGTGCCAGCAGAAGACAGGTCCCCTATAATTCACCCCTCCACTTT. The encoded protein is CASRRQVPYNSPLHF. The chain links TRBV21-1 to TRBJ1-6; the DNA was not used to check the table's D call, TRBD1. TRBV21-1 is a recognized pseudogene. The CDR3 is 15 amino acids.

This clonotype was found a few times. Being one base from a much bigger clone, this may be a read error. The chain has TRBV12-3 or TRBV12-4 and TRBJ2-7; 7 nucleotides match TRBD1. The CDR3 runs to 15 residues. With 0 bases clipped from V and 5 bases from J, the junction kept 7 bases outside the gene matches. The CDR3 loop reads CASSLARTGADEQYF. DNA of the CDR3: TGTGCCAGCAGTTTAGCGCGAACAGGGGCCGACGAGCAGTACTTC.

This clonotype was observed many times. This chain connects TRBV29-1 to TRBJ2-5; D call uncertain. This CDR3 has 12 amino acids. V lost 1 base and J lost 5, with 8 bases in between. The V gene's germline CDR1 is SQVTM and CDR2 ANQGSEA. The CDR3 spells CSVEGGRETQYF. DNA for the CDR3: TGCAGCGTTGAAGGGGGTCGTGAGACCCAGTACTTC.

In this sample, this clonotype turned up many times. The V and J genes are TRBV4-3 and TRBJ1-1; no clear D gene. Trimming stripped 1 base from V and 1 base from J, with 7 bases between. CDR1 is LGHNA, CDR2 YSLEER, per germline. This CDR3 spans 14 amino acids. This chain's CDR3 is CASSQGFQNTEAFF. CDR3 DNA sequence: TGCGCCAGCAGCCAAGGATTTCAGAACACTGAAGCTTTCTTT.

This clonotype is labeled large. The V call is TRBV30, the J call TRBJ1-5; a possible D gene is TRBD1 (5 bases). The length of the CDR3 is 14 residues. Germline CDR1 GTSNPN, CDR2 SVGIG (reference sequence). V shed 0 bases and J shed 8 bases, with 14 bases lying between them. This CDR3 reads CAWSVLARDKPQHF. CDR3 DNA sequence: TGTGCCTGGAGTGTATTGGCCAGGGATAAGCCCCAGCATTTT. The complete variable domain, with remaining parts taken from reference TRBV30 and TRBJ1-5, reads SQTIHQWPATLVQPVGSPLSLECTVEGTSNPNLYWYRQAAGRGLQLLFYSVGIGQISSEVPQNLSASRPQDRQFILSSKKLLLSDSGFYLCAWSVLARDKPQHFGDGTRLSIL.

This clonotype was seen repeatedly, ten times or more. V usage is TRBV10-3 and J usage is TRBJ2-3, with 12 bases matching TRBD2. Trimming at V came to 4 bases and at J to 2 bases, leaving 4 bases not matched to a gene. This CDR3 is 16 amino acids long. Germline CDR1 and CDR2: ENHRY and SYGVKD. CDR3 amino acids: CAISAPSGGATDTQYF. The CDR3 region has the DNA TGTGCCATCAGTGCTCCTAGCGGGGGGGCCACAGATACGCAGTATTTT.

This clonotype was counted ten times or more. This chain connects TRBV10-3 to TRBJ2-3; 8 bases align to TRBD2. The CDR3 is made up of 15 amino acids. Germline CDR1 and CDR2: ENHRY and SYGVKD. J gave up 2 bases and V 7 bases, and 8 bases lay outside the gene matches. The DNA of the CDR3 is TGTGCCATCACCTCGACTAGCGATCCCACAGATACGCAGTATTTT. Translation gives CAITSTSDPTDTQYF.

This clonotype was seen at least ten times. CDR3 sequence (DNA): TGTGCCAGCAGCTTAGATGGGTCGGGAGGGCGAGATACGCAGTATTTT. It translates to CASSLDGSGGRDTQYF. This chain connects TRBV11-2 to TRBJ2-3; 8 bases are a match to TRBD2. The CDR3 covers 16 residues. Germline trimming cut 0 bases from V and 5 bases from J; bases unmatched to any gene: 7. Germline V gene sequence: CDR1 SGHAT, CDR2 FQNNGV.

This clonotype was recorded at least ten times. The V call is TRBV29-1, the J call TRBJ2-3; no reliable D call. The CDR3 has 12 amino acids. CDR1 is SQVTM and CDR2 is ANQGSEA in the germline V gene. Trimming took off 0 bases at V and 0 bases at J, with 1 base between the two ends. This CDR3 is CSVEDSTDTQYF. CDR3 in DNA: TGCAGCGTTGAAGATAGCACAGATACGCAGTATTTT.

This chain joins TRBV19 and TRBJ2-7, with D hard to call. The germline CDR1 and CDR2 sequences are LNHDA and SQIVND (reference sequence). The CDR3 is 14 residues long. V lost 2 bases to trimming and J lost 0 bases, with 8 bases between them. Here the CDR3 reads CASSIQPDSYEQYF. The CDR3 nucleotides are TGTGCCAGTAGTATACAGCCGGACTCCTACGAGCAGTACTTC.

The chain couples TRBV30 to TRBJ1-1, with TRBD1 matching over 8 bases. Germline V gene sequence: CDR1 GTSNPN, CDR2 SVGIG (reference sequence). The CDR3 length is 14 residues. V lost 3 bases to trimming and J lost 6 bases; unmatched junction nucleotides: 9. CDR3 region: CAWRSPLDRAEAFF. The CDR3 DNA follows: TGTGCCTGGAGATCCCCCTTGGACAGGGCTGAAGCTTTCTTT.

This clonotype was observed many times. This sequence joins TRBV5-1 and TRBJ2-1, with 9 bases matching TRBD1. Germline V gene sequence: CDR1 SGHRS, CDR2 YFSETQ. V was clipped by 0 bases and J by 9 bases; unmatched bases: 7. This CDR3 contains 15 residues. CDR3 in DNA: TGCGCCAGCAGCTTGGATGGACAGGGGTTTGGTGAGCAGTTCTTC. Translating gives CASSLDGQGFGEQFF.

The V gene is TRBV25-1, the J gene TRBJ2-5, with unresolved D. In germline, CDR1 is MGHDK, CDR2 SYGVNS. The CDR3 is 13 amino acids. V lost 3 bases and J lost 5, with 10 bases in between. CDR3 in DNA: TGTGCCAGCAGTGACAGATGGCGCGAGACCCAGTACTTC. Its translation: CASSDRWRETQYF. The complete variable domain, with remaining parts taken from reference TRBV25-1 and TRBJ2-5, reads EADIYQTPRYLVIGTGKKITLECSQTMGHDKMYWYQQDPGMELHLIHYSYGVNSTEKGDLSSESTVSRIRTEHFPLTLESARPSHTSQYLCASSDRWRETQYFGPGTRLLVL.

In DNA, the CDR3 is TGTGCCAGCAGCCTTGATAATTCACCCCTCCACTTT. It encodes CASSLDNSPLHF. The gene calls are TRBV7-9 and TRBJ1-6; D remains ambiguous. The V and J ends lost 5 bases and 5 bases respectively, with 4 bases between them. CDR1 is SEHNR and CDR2 is FQNEAQ in the germline V gene (reference sequence). The length of the CDR3 is 12 residues. The variable domain in full, completed from reference TRBV7-9 and TRBJ1-6, reads DTGVSQNPRHKITKRGQNVTFRCDPISEHNRLYWYRQTLGQGPEFLTYFQNEAQLEKSRLLSDRFSAERPKGSFSTLEIQRTEQGDSAMYLCASSLDNSPLHFGNGTRLTVT.

This clonotype was observed a few times. The V call is TRBV18, the J call TRBJ2-3; possibly TRBD2 for D (6 bases). The V gene's germline CDR1 is KGHSH and CDR2 LQKENI. The CDR3 extends over 15 amino acids. V shed 2 bases and J shed 5 bases, with 14 bases lying between them. CDR3 amino acids: CASSPYSGRKDTQYF. The CDR3 nucleotides read TGTGCCAGCTCACCATATAGCGGTCGGAAAGATACGCAGTATTTT.

This clonotype came up many times. This rearrangement joins TRBV20-1 to TRBJ1-6; the match to TRBD1 covers 7 bases. Germline lookup yields CDR1 DFQATT and CDR2 SNEGSKA (reference sequence). Unmatched junction bases numbered 4, after V lost 0 bases and J lost 8 bases. The CDR3 runs to 14 residues. The CDR3 is CSAREGGGDSPLHF. CDR3 nucleotides: TGCAGTGCTAGAGAGGGAGGGGGCGATTCACCCCTCCACTTT.

This clonotype was picked up many times. DNA of the CDR3: TGTGCCAGCAGCGTAGGAGGGGCAACCTACGAGCAGTACTTC. Translation: CASSVGGATYEQYF. The chain couples TRBV9 to TRBJ2-7, with D perhaps TRBD1 or TRBD2 (5 bases each). Trimming cost V 0 bases and J 2 bases, with 9 bases left between them. Germline V gene data show CDR1 as SGDLS and CDR2 as YYNGEE. The CDR3 is made up of 14 amino acids.

Worth noting for this clonotype: This may be a read error, as it is one base from a much larger clone. This chain links TRBV11-3 with TRBJ2-3; TRBD1 agrees at 7 bases. TRBJ1-5 explains the end of the DNA better; the J call may be wrong. The germline V gene has CDR1 SGHNT and CDR2 YENEEA. CDR3 size: 16 residues. Here the CDR3 reads CASSPRTGTSTDTQHF. The CDR3 bases are TGTGCCAGCAGCCCTCGGACAGGCACTAGCACAGATACGCAGCATTTT.

This clonotype was observed at least ten times. The V call is TRBV5-1, the J call TRBJ2-5; TRBD2 aligns across 10 bases. The germline V gene has CDR1 SGHRS and CDR2 YFSETQ. The CDR3 runs 16 residues. Germline trimming cut 0 bases from V and 3 bases from J; bases unmatched to any gene: 5. The CDR3 sequence: CASSLVLAGAKETQYF. CDR3 in DNA: TGCGCCAGCAGCTTGGTTCTAGCGGGAGCAAAAGAGACCCAGTACTTC.

The sample holds many counts of this clonotype. The CDR3: CASSPWVGNQPQHF. The CDR3 DNA sequence: TGCGCCAGCAGCCCCTGGGTGGGCAATCAGCCCCAGCATTTT. The rearrangement uses TRBV5-1 and TRBJ1-5, with no clear D. This CDR3 spans 14 amino acids. The V and J ends lost 4 bases and 2 bases respectively, with 10 bases between them. Germline V gives CDR1 SGHRS, CDR2 YFSETQ.